This TCR beta chain was sequenced for a study of T cells in tuberculosis. Background on the study: CD1B tetramers identified T cells specific for mycobacterial lipid GMM.

Broader study findings: The stringent gate may have excluded weak CD1B-GMM tetramer binders.

Chain pairing is unknown; alpha and beta were sequenced separately. Assay used: immunoSEQ multiplex PCR; TCRdb lists only in-frame clones, some missing. Of around 50,000 clones in the sample, 88% were seen once. Sorting used thawed, overnight-rested PBMC stained with anti-CD3, a viability dye and GMM-loaded CD1B tetramer. The CD1B tetramers carried C32 glucose monomycolate purified from Rhodococcus equi. Tetramer-sorted PBMC had been CD14 monocyte-depleted before freezing. The germline gives CDR1 LGHNA, CDR2 YNFKEQ. The CDR3 is 17 residues long. Trimming stripped 0 bases from V and 0 bases from J, with 15 bases between.

Sequenced sample: CD1b-GMM tetramer-negative cells sorted from PBMCs. The receptor was derived from an adult woman with latent tuberculosis. V usage is TRBV4-2 and J usage is TRBJ2-7; D uncertain. The CDR3 protein is CASSQEGGGEASYEQYF. CDR3 DNA: TGTGCCAGCAGCCAAGAAGGTGGCGGCGAGGCCTCCTACGAGCAGTACTTC.